Here is one T cell receptor beta chain with its context. Antigen specificity is unknown. This entry belongs to a study of CD8+CD57+ T cells in acquired aplastic anemia. Background on the study: The sorted CD4+ and CD8+ cells yielded an average approximately 3.2 ug of DNA.

The CDR3 contains 12 residues. CDR1 and CDR2 (germline): LNHDA, SQIVND (reference sequence). V was trimmed by 4 bases and J by 5 bases, leaving 9 bases between them. The template used for profiling TCR beta VDJ and CDR3 was genomic DNA. TCRdb itself ran the reads through MiXCR, one entry per CDR3 protein. The sample lists 150,000 to 200,000 distinct CDR3 sequences; approximately 43% were seen once. Study-wide results and caveats: Patients and controls had in common around 29 CD8+ CDR3 sequences. Patients versus controls showed no significant CD8+ Simpson's diversity difference.

The genes are TRBV19 and TRBJ2-7; no clear D. The specimen sequenced was sorted CD4+, CD8+, or CD8+CD57+ T cells (not recorded which) from PBMCs. The origin of this receptor is a human donor in good health. Here the CDR3 reads CASSKRPNEQYF. The CDR3 DNA reads as TGTGCCAGTAGTAAAAGGCCAAACGAGCAGTACTTC.